One and the same sample provided the 23 T cell receptor beta chains below, sequenced in a study of identical twins. Via MiXCR, TCRdb re-called the 5' RACE reads, giving one row per CDR3 protein. The sample shows hundreds of thousands of distinct CDR3 sequences, less than 10% of them seen only once. The sample was also linked to a second study, of yellow fever vaccine responses in identical twins.

The sample taken for sequencing was PBMCs. The receptors were sampled from a young woman in good health.

This clonotype was seen at least ten times. The V and J genes are TRBV9 and TRBJ2-2; 11 bases fit TRBD2. V was pared by 4 bases and J by 1 base, with 3 bases of the junction left unmatched. CDR1 and CDR2 (germline): SGDLS, YYNGEE. The CDR3 runs 16 residues. CDR3 loop: CASSTLAGENTGELFF. The CDR3 DNA reads as TGTGCCAGCAGCACACTAGCGGGGGAGAACACCGGGGAGCTGTTTTTT.

This clonotype showed up many times. The V call is TRBV7-2, the J call TRBJ2-1; 7 bases match TRBD1. Trimming at V came to 10 bases and at J to 6 bases, leaving 12 bases not matched to a gene. The CDR3 runs 14 residues. Germline values: CDR1 SGHTA, CDR2 FQGNSA. CDR3 amino acids: CATKSSNRGNEQFF. DNA for the CDR3: TGTGCCACCAAAAGCTCGAACAGGGGCAATGAGCAGTTCTTC. The full variable domain, its missing parts supplied by reference TRBV7-2 and TRBJ2-1, is GAGVSQSPSNKVTEKGKDVELRCDPISGHTALYWYRQSLGQGLEFLIYFQGNSAPDKSGLPSDRFSAERTGGSVSTLTIQRTQQEDSAVYLCATKSSNRGNEQFFGPGTRLTVL.

This clonotype was counted ten times or more. V and J are TRBV5-1 and TRBJ2-7; 10 nucleotides match TRBD2. With V trimmed by 4 bases and J by 3 bases, 7 bases remained unmatched. Germline CDR1 and CDR2: SGHRS and YFSETQ. The CDR3 loop spans 15 amino acids. The DNA for the CDR3 is TGCGCCAGCAGCATTACTAGCGGGGCAGACTACGAGCAGTACTTC. Its protein product is CASSITSGADYEQYF.

This clonotype was counted a few times. The gene calls are TRBV24-1 and TRBJ2-1; 8 bases fit TRBD2. Trimming cost V 4 bases and J 9 bases; bases outside gene matches: 10. This CDR3 region has 15 residues. In germline, CDR1 is KGHDR, CDR2 SFDVKD. This CDR3 is CATSEGLAGFSEQFF. The CDR3 region has the DNA TGTGCCACCAGTGAAGGCCTAGCGGGCTTTAGTGAGCAGTTCTTC.

The chain is built from TRBV5-1 and TRBJ2-6; possibly TRBD2 for D (7 bases). CDR1 and CDR2 (germline): SGHRS, YFSETQ. V dropped 4 bases and J dropped 5 bases, with 16 bases sitting between them. CDR3 length equals 16 residues. The CDR3 DNA follows: TGCGCCAGCAGCCTAAACACAGGGACTAGGGCCAACGTCCTGACTTTC. Its translation: CASSLNTGTRANVLTF.

This clonotype was recorded only once. The gene calls are TRBV28 and TRBJ1-6; D gene uncertain. Germline loops: CDR1 MDHEN, CDR2 SYDVKM. This CDR3 has 13 amino acids. Trimming removed 3 bases at V and 7 bases at J, with 7 bases between. In DNA, the CDR3 is TGTGCCAGCAGTTTCCGAGGCAATTCACCCCTCCACTTT. This encodes CASSFRGNSPLHF.

This clonotype was seen many times. The chain carries TRBV6-6 and TRBJ2-3; TRBD1 is a possible D gene (6 bases). The CDR3 loop spans 13 amino acids. Looked up from germline, CDR1 is MNHNY and CDR2 is SVGAGI (reference sequence). The germline V and J ends were trimmed by 5 bases and 6 bases, with 12 bases remaining between them. The CDR3 sequence: CASSPQGQDTQYF. CDR3 nucleotide sequence: TGTGCCAGCAGTCCCCAGGGGCAGGATACGCAGTATTTT.

The genes are TRBV29-1 and TRBJ1-4, with a weak D call TRBD1 (5 bases). Germline loops: CDR1 SQVTM, CDR2 ANQGSEA. Trimming removed 6 bases from V and 5 bases from J, with 7 bases in between. The CDR3 is 11 amino acids. The CDR3 DNA reads TGCAGCGTGCGACAGAATGAAAAACTGTTTTTT. This codes for CSVRQNEKLFF.

This clonotype was detected only a few times. The chain combines TRBV5-1 with TRBJ2-3; D perhaps matches TRBD2 (5 bases). The CDR3 spans 17 residues. Germline V gene lookup returns CDR1 SGHRS and CDR2 YFSETQ. Trimming took off 4 bases at V and 0 bases at J, with 18 bases between the two ends. CDR3 in amino acids: CASSHRALLASTDTQYF. The CDR3, as DNA: TGCGCCAGCAGCCACCGCGCGCTCCTAGCAAGCACAGATACGCAGTATTTT. Full variable domain (missing parts from reference TRBV5-1 and TRBJ2-3): KAGVTQTPRYLIKTRGQQVTLSCSPISGHRSVSWYQQTPGQGLQFLFEYFSETQRNKGNFPGRFSGRQFSNSRSEMNVSTLELGDSALYLCASSHRALLASTDTQYFGPGTRLTVL.

This clonotype came up a few times. The chain couples TRBV7-6 to TRBJ2-1, with TRBD2 identical over 7 bases. J lost 6 bases, V lost 4 bases, and 9 bases had no gene match. Germline CDR1 and CDR2: SGHVS and FNYEAQ. The CDR3 sequence is 15 residues long. The CDR3 loop is CASSWEFSGGNEQFF. In nucleotides, the CDR3 is TGTGCCAGCAGCTGGGAGTTTTCGGGGGGCAATGAGCAGTTCTTC.

This clonotype was observed a few times. This rearrangement joins TRBV4-3 to TRBJ2-7; 10 bases are a match to TRBD1. CDR3 length: 14 residues. The V and J ends lost 0 bases and 6 bases, in that order; junction bases with no gene match: 2. Germline CDR1 and CDR2: LGHNA and YSLEER. CDR3 DNA sequence: TGCGCCAGCAGCCAAGATGGGACAGGGGTCGAGCAGTACTTC. This translates into CASSQDGTGVEQYF.

This clonotype has only a few counts. This rearrangement joins TRBV6-1 to TRBJ2-5, with D perhaps TRBD1 (6 bases). Germline CDR1 is MNHNS and CDR2 is SASEGT. This CDR3 comprises 13 residues. Trimming took off 6 bases at V and 4 bases at J, with 12 bases between the two ends. The CDR3 region has the DNA TGTGCCAGCAGAATCAGGGGAACAGAGACCCAGTACTTC. Residues: CASRIRGTETQYF.

V is TRBV18 and J is TRBJ2-1; possible D gene TRBD1, 6 bases. Trimming removed 2 bases at V and 0 bases at J, with 14 bases between. The CDR3 has 17 residues. Per the germline V gene, CDR1 is KGHSH and CDR2 is LQKENI. The CDR3: CASSPVGHPSSYNEQFF. CDR3 nucleotides: TGTGCCAGCTCACCAGTGGGACACCCAAGCTCCTACAATGAGCAGTTCTTC.

This clonotype was picked up a small number of times. The CDR3 reads CASSLQGEGYTF. The CDR3 region has the DNA TGTGCCAGCAGCTTGCAGGGGGAAGGCTACACCTTC. The V call is TRBV7-9, the J call TRBJ1-2; TRBD1 aligns across 7 bases. The trim removed 3 bases at V and 8 bases at J, leaving 3 bases unmatched. The CDR3 is 12 amino acids. Germline loops: CDR1 SEHNR, CDR2 FQNEAQ (reference sequence).

V and J are TRBV10-1 and TRBJ2-1; the D is unclear. Trimming took off 0 bases at V and 8 bases at J, with 8 bases between the two ends. The CDR3 is made up of 13 amino acids. Germline V lookup: CDR1 WNHNN, CDR2 SYGVQD (reference sequence). As DNA, the CDR3 is TGCGCCAGCAGTGAGTCGGTCACGGATGAGCAGTTCTTC. Translation: CASSESVTDEQFF.

The chain recombines TRBV6-2 or TRBV6-3 with TRBJ1-1; TRBD1 matches at 12 bases. The CDR3 spans 21 residues. V lost 6 bases, J lost 0 bases, and 20 bases stayed unmatched. The germline CDR1 and CDR2 sequences are MNHEY and SVGEGT. The CDR3 nucleotides read TGTGCCAGCAGCAACGTACGGGACAGGGGGCGCCGGGAGGTGGTGAACACTGAAGCTTTCTTT. Translation gives CASSNVRDRGRREVVNTEAFF.

This clonotype appeared a few times. The J gene is TRBJ2-7, the V gene TRBV5-4, with 8 bases lining up with TRBD2. Germline-derived CDR1 and CDR2 are SGHNT and YYREEE (reference sequence). Unmatched junction bases numbered 22, after V lost 3 bases and J lost 2 bases. The CDR3 runs 20 residues. The DNA for the CDR3 is TGTGCCAGCAGCTCACCCGACGGACGGGGACTTAGCGGGAACCCCTACGAGCAGTACTTC. Its protein product is CASSSPDGRGLSGNPYEQYF.

The chain uses TRBV29-1 and TRBJ2-6; D ambiguous. Per germline, CDR1 SQVTM and CDR2 ANQGSEA. The V gene lost 4 bases and the J gene lost 0 bases, with 10 bases spanning the gap. The CDR3 extends over 15 amino acids. The CDR3 sequence: CSVGVPTSGANVLTF. The CDR3 coding sequence is TGCAGCGTTGGAGTCCCGACCTCTGGGGCCAACGTCCTGACTTTC. Full variable domain (remainder filled in from reference TRBV29-1 and TRBJ2-6): SAVISQKPSRDICQRGTSLTIQCQVDSQVTMMFWYRQQPGQSLTLIATANQGSEATYESGFVIDKFPISRPNLTFSTLTVSNMSPEDSSIYLCSVGVPTSGANVLTFGAGSRLTVL.

This clonotype was seen repeatedly, ten times or more. The chain employs TRBV12-3 or TRBV12-4 and TRBJ2-7; D is ambiguous. The length of the CDR3 is 13 residues. The V and J ends lost 0 bases and 6 bases respectively, with 9 bases between them. CDR3 region: CASSLAQAAEQYF. The CDR3 nucleotides read TGTGCCAGCAGTTTAGCCCAGGCGGCCGAGCAGTACTTC.

This clonotype was seen a few times. This chain joins TRBV27 and TRBJ2-3; 8 nucleotides align to TRBD2. V lost 7 bases and J lost 2; bases outside the gene matches: 8. Germline V CDR1 and CDR2: MNHEY, SMNVEV (reference sequence). The CDR3 runs to 15 residues. The CDR3 is CASMVAGFFTDTQYF. The CDR3 nucleotides are TGTGCCAGCATGGTAGCGGGATTTTTCACAGATACGCAGTATTTT.

This clonotype was recorded a few times. The chain carries TRBV11-1 and TRBJ2-3, with 10 bases identical to TRBD1. CDR1 and CDR2 (germline): SGHAT, FQDESV (reference sequence). J gave up 4 bases and V 5 bases, and 9 bases lay outside the gene matches. The CDR3 covers 16 residues. CDR3 sequence (DNA): TGTGCCAGCAGCACCTTTGGCGGACAGGGGGCAGATACGCAGTATTTT. This encodes CASSTFGGQGADTQYF.

This rearrangement joins TRBV2 to TRBJ2-2; D ambiguous. The CDR3 totals 15 residues. V lost 5 bases and J 0 bases, leaving 10 bases between the germline ends. The germline CDR1 and CDR2 sequences are SNHLY and FYNNEI. The CDR3: CASSHLNSNTGELFF. CDR3 DNA sequence: TGTGCCAGCAGTCATCTCAACTCGAACACCGGGGAGCTGTTTTTT.

This clonotype was found a few times. This chain uses TRBV2 with TRBJ2-5; D is possibly TRBD1 or TRBD2 (5 bases each). V was trimmed by 4 bases and J by 10 bases, leaving 10 bases between them. The germline V gene encodes CDR1 SNHLY and CDR2 FYNNEI. The CDR3 consists of 11 residues. CDR3 bases: TGTGCCAGCAGTGGAGGGGAACACCAGTACTTC. Translated, it gives CASSGGEHQYF.